The clone carrying this T cell receptor (beta chain) was picked up many times. What it recognizes is unknown. MiXCR, run by TCRdb on the reads, gives a single entry per CDR3 protein. The sample lists about 150,000 distinct CDR3 sequences, around 30% occurring once. The data stem from a study of T cell repertoires in cytomegalovirus infection. Across the whole study: Evidence of both CMV infection and a matching HLA type came from public TCR beta signatures.

The CDR3 length is 11 residues. The germline V gene has CDR1 SQVTM and CDR2 ANQGSEA. Trimming left V 3 bases short and J 14 bases short, with 13 bases between. V gene TRBV29-1 combines with J gene TRBJ2-2; tentatively, D is TRBD1 (6 bases). The material sequenced was CD8+ T cells from cultured PBMCs, taken from culture after CMV antigen stimulation. The clonotype originates from a human donor in good health (CMV status not recorded). Some clones in this sample may be carry-over from other donors' samples. For the CDR3, the DNA is TGCAGCGTTGAGGGGGCTGGGGGTCTGTTTTTT. Encoded protein: CSVEGAGGLFF.